The 32 T cell receptor beta chains below come from one sample, sequenced in a study of identical twins. TCRdb itself ran the 5' RACE reads through MiXCR, one entry per CDR3 protein. Altogether some 600,000 distinct CDR3 sequences are present, 7.1% being singletons, with the ten largest covering 1.6%. These data are also associated with another study on yellow fever vaccine responses in identical twins.

The sample taken for sequencing was PBMCs. The receptors shown here come from a woman younger than 30 in good health.

This clonotype was picked up a small number of times. The chain is built from TRBV11-2 and TRBJ1-1, with 7 bases fitting TRBD1. Trimming took 5 bases from V and 2 from J; bases not matched to a gene: 11. CDR1 SGHAT and CDR2 FQNNGV come from the germline V gene. The CDR3 has 16 amino acids. In DNA, the CDR3 is TGTGCCAGCAGCCCACCTTTGGGGGACAGTAACACTGAAGCTTTCTTT. Amino acids: CASSPPLGDSNTEAFF. Full variable domain (rest looked up from reference TRBV11-2 and TRBJ1-1): EAGVAQSPRYKIIEKRQSVAFWCNPISGHATLYWYQQILGQGPKLLIQFQNNGVVDDSQLPKDRFSAERLKGVDSTLKIQPAKLEDSAVYLCASSPPLGDSNTEAFFGQGTRLTVV.

This clonotype appeared a few times. J is TRBJ2-7 and V is TRBV5-1; 11 bases agree with TRBD2. CDR1 is SGHRS and CDR2 is YFSETQ in the germline V gene. The ends lost 0 bases at V and 4 bases at J; junction bases unmatched: 3. The CDR3 covers 15 residues. CDR3 nucleotide sequence: TGCGCCAGCAGCTTGGGAGGGACTAGCGGTTACGAGCAGTACTTC. Translation gives CASSLGGTSGYEQYF.

CDR3 protein: CASSPFEGGYNEQFF. The CDR3 DNA reads TGTGCCAGCTCACCCTTTGAAGGGGGATACAATGAGCAGTTCTTC. This chain connects TRBV18 to TRBJ2-1; D perhaps matches TRBD1 (6 bases). The CDR3 is 15 residues long. V shed 3 bases and J shed 4 bases, with 13 bases lying between them. In germline, CDR1 is KGHSH, CDR2 LQKENI.

The chain couples TRBV4-1 to TRBJ2-7; D is perhaps TRBD2 (6 bases). V lost 1 base to trimming and J lost 2 bases, with 12 bases between them. This CDR3 has 15 amino acids. Germline loops: CDR1 MGHRA, CDR2 YSYEKL. In DNA form, the CDR3 reads TGCGCCAGCAGCCAAGGTCGGGGGACCACCTACGAGCAGTACGTC. It is translated as CASSQGRGTTYEQYV.

This clonotype was recorded a few times. The gene calls are TRBV12-3 or TRBV12-4 and TRBJ1-1; D call uncertain. V was pared by 6 bases and J by 6 bases, with 8 bases between. The CDR3 length is 11 residues. CDR3 DNA sequence: TGTGCCAGCAGCGATTTGTCTGAAGCTTTCTTT. Protein product: CASSDLSEAFF.

The chain joins TRBV10-3 to TRBJ2-1; perhaps TRBD2 as D (5 bases). The CDR3 loop spans 15 amino acids. Trimming removed 8 bases from V and 5 bases from J, with 19 bases in between. Germline CDR1 and CDR2: ENHRY and SYGVKD. The CDR3 DNA is TGTGCCATCTACACCTTAGGCGAGGGCAACAATGAGCAGTTCTTC. It translates to CAIYTLGEGNNEQFF.

This clonotype was counted at least ten times. The chain combines TRBV5-1 with TRBJ1-1; D is unresolved. Per the germline V gene, CDR1 is SGHRS and CDR2 is YFSETQ. The CDR3 contains 12 residues. Deletions cut 5 bases from V and 4 bases from J, with 9 bases between. The CDR3 nucleotides read TGCGCCAGCAGGGAAGAGGGCACTGAAGCTTTCTTT. This translates into CASREEGTEAFF.

This clonotype was detected a few times. The chain couples TRBV28 to TRBJ2-4; 7 nucleotides match TRBD1. Unmatched junction bases numbered 13, after V lost 5 bases and J lost 0 bases. The CDR3 runs to 18 residues. In germline, CDR1 is MDHEN, CDR2 SYDVKM. The CDR3 sequence: CASSTRDSIQIAKNIQYF. DNA for the CDR3: TGTGCCAGCAGTACCCGGGACAGTATTCAAATAGCCAAAAACATTCAGTACTTC.

This clonotype was seen ten or more times. The chain combines TRBV7-2 with TRBJ1-1; TRBD1 matches 7 bases. The germline gives CDR1 SGHTA, CDR2 FQGNSA. The CDR3 runs 12 residues. Losses at the gene ends were 3 bases for V and 7 bases for J; bases not matched to a gene: 2. The CDR3: CASSFRTGEAFF. CDR3 nucleotide sequence: TGTGCCAGCAGCTTTCGGACAGGTGAAGCTTTCTTT. Drawing the rest from reference TRBV7-2 and TRBJ1-1, the complete variable domain is GAGVSQSPSNKVTEKGKDVELRCDPISGHTALYWYRQSLGQGLEFLIYFQGNSAPDKSGLPSDRFSAERTGGSVSTLTIQRTQQEDSAVYLCASSFRTGEAFFGQGTRLTVV.

This clonotype showed up just a few times. This chain links TRBV29-1 with TRBJ2-7; TRBD1 aligns across 8 bases. Per germline, CDR1 SQVTM and CDR2 ANQGSEA. This CDR3 comprises 11 residues. Germline trimming cut 6 bases from V and 5 bases from J; bases unmatched to any gene: 3. CDR3 nucleotides: TGCAGCGTAGGACAGGGAAACGAGCAGTACTTC. Protein: CSVGQGNEQYF.

This clonotype was detected a few times. The chain combines TRBV20-1 with TRBJ1-2, with D perhaps TRBD1 (6 bases). CDR3 length: 16 amino acids. Germline loops: CDR1 DFQATT, CDR2 SNEGSKA (reference sequence). Trimming took 4 bases from V and 4 from J, leaving 22 bases between them. The CDR3 region has the DNA TGCAGTGCTAAAGCGACAGCGGGGGGCCCCCCCTATGGCTACACCTTC. Translated: CSAKATAGGPPYGYTF.

This clonotype has at least ten counts. V is TRBV7-6 and J is TRBJ2-1; D is possibly TRBD2 (5 bases). Looked up from germline, CDR1 is SGHVS and CDR2 is FNYEAQ. The V and J ends lost 0 bases and 9 bases respectively, with 9 bases between them. CDR3 length: 13 amino acids. CDR3 amino acids: CASSLASAAEQFF. For the CDR3, the DNA is TGTGCCAGCAGCTTAGCTAGCGCCGCTGAGCAGTTCTTC.

This clonotype was counted only a few times. This chain connects TRBV27 to TRBJ1-2; D is possibly TRBD1 (5 bases). The CDR3 spans 16 residues. The V end lost 2 bases, the J end lost 6 bases, and 19 bases lay between the germline ends. CDR1 MNHEY and CDR2 SMNVEV come from the germline V gene (reference sequence). The CDR3 protein is CASSLNGAGIGHGYTF. CDR3 DNA: TGTGCCAGCAGTTTAAATGGAGCAGGGATTGGGCATGGCTACACCTTC.

This clonotype was counted only a few times. The chain carries TRBV15 and TRBJ2-1; 10 nucleotides agree with TRBD2. Unmatched junction bases numbered 3, after V lost 1 base and J lost 6 bases. The CDR3 loop spans 15 amino acids. CDR1 LNHNV and CDR2 YYDKDF come from the germline V gene (reference sequence). The CDR3 DNA sequence: TGTGCCACCAGCAGAGGGACTAGCGGACGCAATGAGCAGTTCTTC. This encodes CATSRGTSGRNEQFF.

The chain combines TRBV3-2 with TRBJ2-3; the table's D gene call, TRBD2, was not cross checked with the DNA. TRBV3-2 counts as a pseudogene. The CDR3 totals 18 residues. CDR3 in DNA: TGTGCCTGCAGCCAACTTAGCGGGGGGTACTTTCGCACAGATACGCAGTATTTT. Translated, it gives CACSQLSGGYFRTDTQYF.

The gene calls are TRBV5-1 and TRBJ2-3, with 9 nucleotides matching TRBD2. V lost 3 bases and J lost 4; bases outside the gene matches: 9. This CDR3 comprises 16 residues. Germline V lookup: CDR1 SGHRS, CDR2 YFSETQ. The CDR3 DNA sequence: TGCGCCAGCAGCTCCCCGACTAGCGGATCAGCAGATACGCAGTATTTT. The encoded protein is CASSSPTSGSADTQYF.

This chain links TRBV24-1 with TRBJ1-2, with D unclear. Trimming removed 5 bases at V and 6 bases at J, with 12 bases between. Germline V gene lookup returns CDR1 KGHDR and CDR2 SFDVKD. The CDR3 is 13 amino acids. The CDR3 region has the DNA TGTGCCACCAGTGGGGGAGGGCCCGATGGCTACACCTTC. Translated, it gives CATSGGGPDGYTF.

A few counts support this clonotype. The chain is built from TRBV25-1 and TRBJ1-2; 9 bases fit TRBD1. CDR3 length equals 17 residues. Losses at the gene ends were 3 bases for V and 2 bases for J; bases not matched to a gene: 10. Germline CDR1 is MGHDK and CDR2 is SYGVNS. CDR3 sequence reads: CASSETGTGPGNYGYTF. The CDR3 nucleotides are TGTGCCAGCAGTGAGACCGGGACAGGGCCGGGGAACTATGGCTACACCTTC.

J is TRBJ2-7 and V is TRBV20-1; D gene unclear. The V gene lost 6 bases and the J gene lost 4 bases, with 16 bases spanning the gap. This CDR3 contains 13 residues. Germline values: CDR1 DFQATT, CDR2 SNEGSKA (reference sequence). This chain's CDR3 is CSAEKDPTYEQYF. The CDR3 DNA sequence: TGCAGTGCCGAAAAGGACCCTACGTACGAGCAGTACTTC.

This clonotype was seen at least ten times. The V and J genes are TRBV16 and TRBJ2-4; 9 positions match TRBD2. The CDR3 runs to 18 residues. Germline V gives CDR1 KGHSY, CDR2 FQNENV. Losses at the gene ends were 0 bases for V and 6 bases for J; bases not matched to a gene: 12. This CDR3 reads CASSQSLFLAGPRNIQYF. The CDR3 bases are TGTGCCAGCAGCCAATCGTTGTTCCTAGCGGGACCGAGAAACATTCAGTACTTC.

V usage is TRBV20-1 and J usage is TRBJ2-1; 7 bases line up with TRBD2. CDR3 length: 15 amino acids. The J segment lost 5 bases and the V segment lost 1 base, leaving 8 bases of the junction unmatched. In germline, CDR1 is DFQATT, CDR2 SNEGSKA (reference sequence). The CDR3 nucleotides read TGCAGTGCTAGAGTCACGGCTAGCGGCCACAATGAGCAGTTCTTC. It specifies CSARVTASGHNEQFF.

This clonotype was detected only a few times. The V gene is TRBV29-1, the J gene TRBJ2-1; 11 bases fit TRBD2. V gave up 8 bases and J gave up 9 bases; unmatched junction bases: 9. This CDR3 region has 13 residues. The V gene's germline CDR1 is SQVTM and CDR2 ANQGSEA. The CDR3 nucleotides read TGCAGCTTTACTAGCGGGAGTGTTCGTGAGCAGTTCTTC. Protein sequence: CSFTSGSVREQFF.

This clonotype turned up a few times. The V and J genes are TRBV28 and TRBJ2-5; 7 nucleotides match TRBD1. The CDR3 loop spans 15 amino acids. Per germline, CDR1 MDHEN and CDR2 SYDVKM. V lost 3 bases, J lost 4 bases, and 8 bases stayed unmatched. CDR3 nucleotide sequence: TGTGCCAGCAGTTTTTTGAGACAGGGCGGAGAGACCCAGTACTTC. It specifies CASSFLRQGGETQYF.

This clonotype came up many times. The chain carries TRBV6-4 and TRBJ2-3; 12 bases line up with TRBD1. The V gene's germline CDR1 is MRHNA and CDR2 SNTAGT. V lost 4 bases, J lost 4 bases, and 6 bases stayed unmatched. This CDR3 spans 16 amino acids. In DNA, the CDR3 is TGTGCCAGCAGTGCTACCGGGACAGGGGGCGCAGATACGCAGTATTTT. Translation gives CASSATGTGGADTQYF.

This clonotype was seen repeatedly, ten times or more. The genes are TRBV29-1 and TRBJ1-4, with a tentative D call TRBD1 (5 bases). Deletions cut 4 bases from V and 8 bases from J, with 17 bases between. Germline CDR1 reads SQVTM; CDR2 reads ANQGSEA. This CDR3 comprises 14 residues. The DNA for the CDR3 is TGCAGCGTTGTCAGTTCAGGGAGCAAGGAAAAACTGTTTTTT. Amino acids: CSVVSSGSKEKLFF.

This clonotype was seen ten or more times. The rearrangement uses TRBV27 and TRBJ1-1; D not resolved. Germline CDR1 is MNHEY and CDR2 is SMNVEV (reference sequence). The CDR3 runs to 15 residues. The V and J ends lost 5 bases and 4 bases respectively, with 17 bases between them. CDR3 sequence (DNA): TGTGCCAGCAGTGACGGGTGGGCCTGGAGCACTGAAGCTTTCTTT. Its protein is CASSDGWAWSTEAFF.

V and J are TRBV5-1 and TRBJ2-3; the D gene is possibly TRBD2 (5 bases). From germline, CDR1 is SGHRS and CDR2 YFSETQ. The CDR3 covers 14 residues. The ends were cut back, 1 base at V and 3 bases at J, with 9 bases in the middle. Written as DNA, the CDR3 is TGCGCCAGCAGCTTGTCCGGGGTGACAGATACGCAGTATTTT. This translates into CASSLSGVTDTQYF.

This chain connects TRBV12-3 or TRBV12-4 to TRBJ2-1, with D possibly matching TRBD1 (6 bases). V lost 6 bases to trimming and J lost 6 bases, with 9 bases between them. The CDR3 spans 12 residues. CDR3 protein: CASRVTGNEQFF. DNA of the CDR3: TGTGCCAGCAGGGTGACAGGCAATGAGCAGTTCTTC.

J is TRBJ2-3 and V is TRBV28; TRBD2 agrees at 7 bases. J was trimmed by 10 bases and V by 5 bases; bases with no gene match: 6. Germline V lookup: CDR1 MDHEN, CDR2 SYDVKM. CDR3 length: 12 residues. DNA of the CDR3: TGTGCCAGCAGTCTGGGGGGGTTGGCGCAGTATTTT. Translated: CASSLGGLAQYF.

This clonotype appeared a few times. The CDR3 loop reads CASSLVGGQSSYNEQFF. The CDR3 coding sequence is TGTGCCAGCAGCTTGGTTGGGGGACAGAGCTCCTACAATGAGCAGTTCTTC. V gene TRBV5-6 combines with J gene TRBJ2-1; 7 nucleotides line up with TRBD1. The CDR3 spans 17 residues. Germline values: CDR1 SGHDT, CDR2 YYEEEE. J gave up 0 bases and V 0 bases, and 6 bases lay outside the gene matches.

This clonotype has more than one count but fewer than ten. The chain has TRBV10-3 and TRBJ1-6; D may be TRBD1 (5 bases). The germline V gene has CDR1 ENHRY and CDR2 SYGVKD. The CDR3 totals 13 residues. Trimming stripped 7 bases from V and 7 bases from J, with 11 bases between. The DNA of the CDR3 is TGTGCCATCAACCCAGGGACCAATTCACCCCTCCACTTT. Amino acids: CAINPGTNSPLHF.

This clonotype has a count of ten or more. V usage is TRBV6-2 or TRBV6-3 and J usage is TRBJ1-1; TRBD1 is a possible D gene (5 bases). The CDR3 totals 14 residues. CDR1 and CDR2 from the germline V gene are MNHEY and SVGEGT. V lost 2 bases, J lost 4 bases, and 11 bases lay in between. CDR3 loop: CASSYTRAGTEAFF. CDR3 nucleotides: TGTGCCAGCAGTTACACCAGGGCGGGCACTGAAGCTTTCTTT.